This T cell receptor beta chain was captured by sequencing in a study of blood T cell repertoires in COVID-19. Using immunoSEQ multiplex PCR, the repertoire was profiled, and TCRdb retains in-frame clones only, with some absent. The sample holds nearly 40,000 clones, about 88% seen once. The material sequenced was peripheral blood. This clonotype was sampled from a man aged 50-59 years in a cohort sampled during active COVID-19.

The CDR3 spells CASSPFVSSYNEQFF. CDR3 nucleotides: TGTGCCAGCAGCCCCTTTGTGAGCTCCTACAATGAGCAGTTCTTC. The V gene is TRBV9, the J gene TRBJ2-1; D remains ambiguous. The V and J ends lost 4 bases and 0 bases respectively, with 11 bases between them. CDR1 and CDR2 (germline): SGDLS, YYNGEE. The CDR3 extends over 15 amino acids.